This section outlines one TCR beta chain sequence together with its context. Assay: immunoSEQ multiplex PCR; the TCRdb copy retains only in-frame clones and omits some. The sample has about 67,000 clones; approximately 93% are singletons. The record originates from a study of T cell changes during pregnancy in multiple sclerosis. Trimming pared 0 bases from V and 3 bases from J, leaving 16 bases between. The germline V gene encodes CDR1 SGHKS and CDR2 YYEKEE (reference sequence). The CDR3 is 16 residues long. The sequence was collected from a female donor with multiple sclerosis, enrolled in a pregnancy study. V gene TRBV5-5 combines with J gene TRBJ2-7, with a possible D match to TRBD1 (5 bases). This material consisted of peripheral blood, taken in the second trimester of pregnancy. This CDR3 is CASSLGGVVQVYEQYF. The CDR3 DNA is TGTGCCAGCAGCTTGGGGGGTGTAGTACAGGTCTACGAGCAGTACTTC.